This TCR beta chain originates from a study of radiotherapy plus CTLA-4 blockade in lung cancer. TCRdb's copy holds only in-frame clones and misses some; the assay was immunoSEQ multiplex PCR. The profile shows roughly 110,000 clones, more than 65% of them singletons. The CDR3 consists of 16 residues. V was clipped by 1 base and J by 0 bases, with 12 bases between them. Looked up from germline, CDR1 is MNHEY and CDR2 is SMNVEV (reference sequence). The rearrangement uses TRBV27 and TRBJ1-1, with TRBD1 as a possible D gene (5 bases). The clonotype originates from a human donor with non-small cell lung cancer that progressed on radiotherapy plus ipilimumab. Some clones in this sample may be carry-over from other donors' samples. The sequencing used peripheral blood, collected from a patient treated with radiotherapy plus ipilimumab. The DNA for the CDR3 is TGTGCCAGCAGTTTATGGGGGGACGGTTTGAACACTGAAGCTTTCTTT. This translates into CASSLWGDGLNTEAFF.